This T cell receptor (beta chain) emerged from a study of blood T cell repertoires in COVID-19. Study-wide context: Sample material is recorded as cDNA or gDNA derived from T cells, B-cell-depleted T cells, or PBMCs.

Germline V gives CDR1 SGHTA, CDR2 FQGNSA. Trimming left V 6 bases short and J 1 base short, with 13 bases between. This CDR3 region has 14 residues. TCRdb keeps only in-frame clones here, not all; method: immunoSEQ multiplex PCR. The table records over 120,000 clones, 87% of them present only once. The origin of this receptor is a woman in her fifties or sixties with acute or convalescent COVID-19. Sequences were obtained from peripheral blood. The chain carries TRBV7-2 and TRBJ2-7, with D maybe TRBD1 (6 bases). This chain's CDR3 is CASSRSTGSYEQYF. The CDR3 DNA reads as TGTGCCAGCAGTAGATCGACAGGTTCCTACGAGCAGTACTTC.